The 26 T cell receptor beta chains reported below all come from one sample, sequenced in a study of Ad26.COV2.S vaccination and SARS-CoV-2 variants. Here immunoSEQ multiplex PCR was the method, and the copy in TCRdb shows in-frame clones only, minus some. The repertoire consists of some 330,000 clones, with roughly 88% occurring once and the leading ten covering about 5.4%. As for treatment: some 19 received Ad26.COV2.S at low or high dose, single or two shots; 5 received placebo; per-sample allocation not given. All samples were drawn on day 63, counting from the first vaccine or placebo injection. The source material was peripheral blood, sampled in a trial of Ad26.COV2.S vaccine versus placebo. The receptors derive from a person aged 18-60 years who received the Ad26.COV2.S COVID-19 vaccine or a placebo.

This sequence joins TRBV4-3 and TRBJ1-2; no clear D. The CDR3 extends over 13 amino acids. From germline, CDR1 is LGHNA and CDR2 YSLEER. Trimming took off 4 bases at V and 4 bases at J, with 10 bases between the two ends. The DNA of the CDR3 is TGCGCCAGCAGCCCCGATAGACTCTATGGCTACACCTTC. This encodes CASSPDRLYGYTF.

This sequence joins TRBV4-1 and TRBJ2-1; D is unclear. This CDR3 has 16 amino acids. The germline gives CDR1 MGHRA, CDR2 YSYEKL. With 2 bases removed from V and 4 bases from J, the gap between germline ends came to 15 bases. The CDR3 loop reads CASSQLPGSTYNEQFF. The CDR3 nucleotides are TGCGCCAGCAGCCAACTTCCCGGGTCGACTTACAATGAGCAGTTCTTC.

J is TRBJ1-2 and V is TRBV11-3; TRBD1 might be the D (5 bases). Between the trimmed V and J ends, which lost 5 bases and 2 bases, there was a span of 12 bases. The CDR3 runs 14 residues. Germline CDR1 reads SGHNT; CDR2 reads YENEEA. CDR3 in amino acids: CASSPGAANYGYTF. CDR3 in DNA: TGTGCCAGCAGCCCTGGGGCCGCCAACTATGGCTACACCTTC. The full variable domain, rest sourced from reference TRBV11-3 and TRBJ1-2, is EAGVVQSPRYKIIEKKQPVAFWCNPISGHNTLYWYLQNLGQGPELLIRYENEEAVDDSQLPKDRFSAERLKGVDSTLKIQPAELGDSAVYLCASSPGAANYGYTFGSGTRLTVV.

The chain couples TRBV5-1 to TRBJ2-3, with D perhaps given as TRBD1 or TRBD2 (5 bases each). Trimming cost V 5 bases and J 0 bases, with 13 bases left between them. CDR1 is SGHRS and CDR2 is YFSETQ in the germline V gene. This CDR3 is 15 amino acids long. The CDR3 DNA reads TGCGCCAGCAGTCGGGACGCACCTAGCACAGATACGCAGTATTTT. Encoded protein: CASSRDAPSTDTQYF.

J is TRBJ2-7 and V is TRBV24-1; unclear D gene. Germline-derived CDR1 and CDR2 are KGHDR and SFDVKD. V lost 9 bases, J lost 4 bases, and 6 bases lay in between. The CDR3 is 10 amino acids. Here the CDR3 reads CATVPYEQYV. The CDR3 DNA follows: TGTGCCACCGTTCCTTACGAGCAGTACGTC.

The chain links TRBV5-1 to TRBJ1-1; the D is unclear. Germline CDR1 is SGHRS and CDR2 is YFSETQ. Trimming stripped 0 bases from V and 4 bases from J, with 10 bases between. The CDR3 covers 14 residues. The CDR3 coding sequence is TGCGCCAGCAGCTTGGTGGCAGGCACCACTGAAGCTTTCTTT. Translation: CASSLVAGTTEAFF. Supplemented by reference TRBV5-1 and TRBJ1-1, the full variable domain reads KAGVTQTPRYLIKTRGQQVTLSCSPISGHRSVSWYQQTPGQGLQFLFEYFSETQRNKGNFPGRFSGRQFSNSRSEMNVSTLELGDSALYLCASSLVAGTTEAFFGQGTRLTVV.

This clone was counted a single time. The chain joins TRBV11-2 to TRBJ1-2, with D unclear. This CDR3 comprises 13 residues. Trimming stripped 4 bases from V and 5 bases from J, with 11 bases between. Germline V gene sequence: CDR1 SGHAT, CDR2 FQNNGV. CDR3 amino acids: CASSSGSVYGYTF. CDR3 nucleotide sequence: TGTGCCAGCAGCTCGGGCAGCGTTTATGGCTACACCTTC.

The V gene is TRBV5-6, the J gene TRBJ1-3, with 7 bases that match TRBD1. Trimming cost V 1 base and J 0 bases; bases outside gene matches: 10. Germline-derived CDR1 and CDR2 are SGHDT and YYEEEE. This CDR3 is built from 18 residues. This chain's CDR3 is CASSLWRQGVGSGNTIYF. The CDR3 bases are TGTGCCAGCAGCTTGTGGAGACAGGGCGTCGGCTCTGGAAACACCATATATTTT.

The rearrangement uses TRBV5-6 and TRBJ1-5, with D perhaps matching TRBD1 (5 bases). Germline V CDR1 and CDR2: SGHDT, YYEEEE. The CDR3 spans 14 residues. Trimming left V 1 base short and J 4 bases short, with 9 bases between. Here the CDR3 DNA reads TGTGCCAGCAGCTTGCGGGCAGGGAATCAGCCCCAGCATTTT. Translation gives CASSLRAGNQPQHF.

In this sample, this clone turned up once. The CDR3 DNA follows: TGCGCCAGCGGGGGGACCTCAGGAAACACCATATATTTT. Translation gives CASGGTSGNTIYF. This chain uses TRBV5-1 with TRBJ1-3, with D tentatively TRBD1 (5 bases). Germline CDR1 reads SGHRS; CDR2 reads YFSETQ. CDR3 size: 13 residues. Trimming left V 7 bases short and J 4 bases short, with 12 bases between.

The chain has TRBV6-5 and TRBJ2-2; either TRBD1 or TRBD2 may supply D (5 bases each). CDR1 is MNHEY and CDR2 is SVGAGI in the germline V gene. The CDR3 covers 15 residues. Trimming left V 4 bases short and J 6 bases short, with 15 bases between. CDR3: CASSLGPASPGELFF. CDR3 nucleotide sequence: TGTGCCAGCAGTTTGGGACCCGCAAGCCCCGGGGAGCTGTTTTTT.

The chain has TRBV7-2 and TRBJ2-7; 7 nucleotides align to TRBD2. V shed 3 bases and J 1 base; nucleotides not matched to a gene: 9. CDR1 is SGHTA, CDR2 FQGNSA, per germline. This CDR3 is built from 16 residues. The chain's CDR3 is CASSLQGASGSYEQYF. The CDR3 DNA follows: TGTGCCAGCAGCTTGCAAGGGGCTAGCGGTTCCTACGAGCAGTACTTC.

This clone was detected a few times. This chain connects TRBV11-2 to TRBJ1-5, with TRBD1 as a possible D gene (6 bases). Germline V CDR1 and CDR2: SGHAT, FQNNGV. V dropped 5 bases and J dropped 5 bases, with 16 bases sitting between them. The CDR3 has 15 residues. The CDR3 reads CASSRGTGADQPQHF. CDR3 nucleotides: TGTGCCAGCAGCCGGGGTACGGGGGCGGATCAGCCCCAGCATTTT.

CDR3 nucleotide sequence: TGTGCTAGTGGTTCATTGAGGCCCGTCCGGAATGAGCAGTTCTTC. Amino acid sequence: CASGSLRPVRNEQFF. The chain has TRBV12-5 and TRBJ2-1; D gene ambiguous. CDR3 length: 15 amino acids. The germline CDR1 and CDR2 sequences are LGHNT and FRNRAP. Trimming removed 4 bases at V and 7 bases at J, with 17 bases between.

The V and J genes are TRBV3-1 (or the pseudogene TRBV3-2) and TRBJ1-6, with TRBD1 matching over 7 bases. V lost 4 bases and J lost 8; bases outside the gene matches: 5. Germline values: CDR1 LGHDT, CDR2 YNNKEL (reference sequence). The CDR3 is 14 amino acids. The CDR3 DNA is TGTGCCAGCAGCCTCAGGGGGAAGGATTCACCCCTCCACTTT. It is translated as CASSLRGKDSPLHF.

The V gene is TRBV4-1, the J gene TRBJ1-5; TRBD1 aligns across 9 bases. J gave up 3 bases and V 2 bases, and 8 bases lay outside the gene matches. Germline V gene data show CDR1 as MGHRA and CDR2 as YSYEKL. The CDR3 contains 17 residues. The CDR3 reads CASSQPSRDRDNQPQHF. The CDR3 nucleotides are TGCGCCAGCAGCCAACCTAGTAGGGACAGGGACAATCAGCCCCAGCATTTT.

V is TRBV7-2 and J is TRBJ1-2; 9 nucleotides match TRBD1. With 5 bases clipped from V and 3 bases from J, the junction kept 4 bases outside the gene matches. Germline CDR1 and CDR2: SGHTA and FQGNSA. CDR3 length equals 14 residues. In DNA form, the CDR3 reads TGTGCCAGCAGCAGTGACAGGGGGGACTATGGCTACACCTTC. Residues: CASSSDRGDYGYTF.

This clone is a singleton in its sample. The chain links TRBV6-6 to TRBJ1-1; no reliable D call. The CDR3 consists of 16 residues. Trimming removed 2 bases from V and 3 bases from J, with 16 bases in between. Looked up from germline, CDR1 is MNHNY and CDR2 is SVGAGI (reference sequence). This CDR3 reads CASSYGGVGIHTEAFF. CDR3 DNA sequence: TGTGCCAGCAGTTACGGTGGGGTAGGGATCCACACTGAAGCTTTCTTT.

The chain carries TRBV7-2 and TRBJ1-5; 7 bases align to TRBD1. Germline CDR1 SGHTA, CDR2 FQGNSA. V shed 4 bases, J shed 4 bases, and the junction held 7 bases outside the gene matches. This CDR3 has 15 amino acids. The CDR3 spells CASSYYSDRNQPQHF. The CDR3 DNA reads TGTGCCAGCAGCTACTACTCGGACAGGAATCAGCCCCAGCATTTT.

The rearrangement links TRBV3-1 (or the pseudogene TRBV3-2) to TRBJ1-1; D gene uncertain. V was cut by 0 bases and J by 1 base, with 6 bases left in between. Per the germline V gene, CDR1 is LGHDT and CDR2 is YNNKEL (reference sequence). This CDR3 comprises 14 residues. CDR3 in amino acids: CASSQEGRNTEAFF. The CDR3 DNA sequence: TGTGCCAGCAGCCAAGAGGGGAGGAACACTGAAGCTTTCTTT.

The chain couples TRBV5-6 to TRBJ1-3; D unclear. The V gene's germline CDR1 is SGHDT and CDR2 YYEEEE. The CDR3 runs to 15 residues. Trimming took off 5 bases at V and 0 bases at J, with 12 bases between the two ends. The CDR3 DNA reads as TGTGCCAGCAGGCAAGGGTCGATCTCTGGAAACACCATATATTTT. Encoded protein: CASRQGSISGNTIYF.

The chain employs TRBV4-2 and TRBJ2-1; 7 nucleotides agree with TRBD2. Germline assignment: CDR1 LGHNA and CDR2 YNFKEQ. This CDR3 spans 23 amino acids. The trim removed 0 bases at V and 0 bases at J, leaving 23 bases unmatched. The DNA for the CDR3 is TGTGCCAGCAGCCAAGATCCATCACATGACGGGAGGACCCCCTTTTTCTCCTACAATGAGCAGTTCTTC. It yields the protein CASSQDPSHDGRTPFFSYNEQFF.

This clone has only one observation. V and J are TRBV5-6 and TRBJ2-7; D is uncertain. V lost 0 bases to trimming and J lost 3 bases, with 25 bases between them. From germline, CDR1 is SGHDT and CDR2 YYEEEE. There are 19 residues in the CDR3. CDR3 sequence: CASSLAETRRAASYYEQYF. In DNA form, the CDR3 reads TGTGCCAGCAGCTTGGCCGAAACGAGAAGGGCGGCTAGTTACTACGAGCAGTACTTC.

J is TRBJ1-4 and V is TRBV19; the D is unclear. Between the trimmed V and J ends, which lost 7 bases and 5 bases, there was a span of 11 bases. Germline V gives CDR1 LNHDA, CDR2 SQIVND (reference sequence). This CDR3 has 13 amino acids. The CDR3 reads CASNLSENEKLFF. The CDR3 DNA reads TGTGCCAGTAATTTGTCAGAAAATGAAAAACTGTTTTTT.

The chain links TRBV2 to TRBJ1-1; D ambiguous. V was trimmed by 4 bases and J by 4 bases, leaving 13 bases between them. This CDR3 is 14 amino acids long. CDR1 and CDR2 (germline): SNHLY, FYNNEI. The CDR3 nucleotides are TGTGCCAGCAGTGGGATGGGTCCGAGCACTGAAGCTTTCTTT. Its translation is CASSGMGPSTEAFF. Full variable domain (missing parts from reference TRBV2 and TRBJ1-1): EPEVTQTPSHQVTQMGQEVILRCVPISNHLYFYWYRQILGQKVEFLVSFYNNEISEKSEIFDDQFSVERPDGSNFTLKIRSTKLEDSAMYFCASSGMGPSTEAFFGQGTRLTVV.

The chain employs TRBV9 and TRBJ1-3; no reliable D call. The V gene lost 1 base and the J gene lost 8 bases, with 4 bases spanning the gap. The CDR3 totals 11 residues. The germline V gene encodes CDR1 SGDLS and CDR2 YYNGEE. The DNA of the CDR3 is TGTGCCAGCAGCGTATCGGACACCATATATTTT. It specifies CASSVSDTIYF. The variable domain in full, with the rest retrieved from reference TRBV9 and TRBJ1-3, is DSGVTQTPKHLITATGQRVTLRCSPRSGDLSVYWYQQSLDQGLQFLIQYYNGEERAKGNILERFSAQQFPDLHSELNLSSLELGDSALYFCASSVSDTIYFGEGSWLTVV.